Detailed here is one T cell receptor beta chain. This sample was included in a study of T cells after yellow fever vaccination. Using its own MiXCR run on the 5' RACE reads, TCRdb lists one record per CDR3 protein. Among about 550,000 distinct CDR3 sequences listed, roughly a fifth were seen once. The CDR3 spans 14 residues. V was clipped by 7 bases and J by 1 base, with 13 bases between them. The V gene's germline CDR1 is MNHNS and CDR2 SASEGT. The clonotype comes from a young man who received the YFV17D yellow fever vaccine. The sample was PBMCs, taken 15 days after the yellow fever booster vaccination. This chain links TRBV6-1 with TRBJ1-1, with a weak D call TRBD1 (5 bases). For the CDR3, the DNA is TGTGCCAGCAAGCGGGGAACAGGGAACACTGAAGCTTTCTTT. It translates to CASKRGTGNTEAFF.